Below are 5 T cell receptor beta chains sequenced from a single sample in a study of beta chain features in type 1 diabetes. Sequencing targeted expressed TCRB transcripts, as all isolated RNA had been reverse transcribed. Here immunoSEQ multiplex PCR was the method, and the copy in TCRdb shows in-frame clones only, minus some. The sample has under 300,000 clones, about 25% seen once. The sample taken for sequencing was central memory CD4+ T cells from blood. Receptors originate from a man aged 25 to 40 in good health.

The rearrangement uses TRBV7-2 and TRBJ2-1; tentatively, D is TRBD1 or TRBD2 (5 bases each). Trimming pared 8 bases from V and 0 bases from J, leaving 17 bases between. This CDR3 spans 16 amino acids. Germline CDR1 is SGHTA and CDR2 is FQGNSA. The CDR3 DNA reads TGTGCCAGCGGAGGACAAAGAGGGAGCTCCTACAATGAGCAGTTCTTC. This translates into CASGGQRGSSYNEQFF.

This clone was detected a few times. Different DNA sequences within this sample yield the same CDR3. The chain carries TRBV9 and TRBJ2-2, with D perhaps matching TRBD1 (6 bases). Per the germline V gene, CDR1 is SGDLS and CDR2 is YYNGEE. The CDR3 is 14 residues long. V lost 1 base and J lost 6, with 10 bases in between. The CDR3 loop reads CASSVLGTSGELFF. The CDR3 bases are TGTGCCAGCAGCGTATTGGGGACATCCGGGGAGCTGTTTTTT.

The CDR3 nucleotides are TGTGCCTGGAGCGCCGGGACAGGGCCGTACGAGCAGTACTTC. This gives the protein CAWSAGTGPYEQYF. The chain uses TRBV30 and TRBJ2-7, with 9 bases that match TRBD1. The CDR3 has 14 amino acids. CDR1 GTSNPN and CDR2 SVGIG come from the germline V gene (reference sequence). Trimming cost V 3 bases and J 4 bases; bases outside gene matches: 7.

This chain links TRBV27 with TRBJ2-1; 7 nucleotides line up with TRBD2. Trimming removed 4 bases from V and 0 bases from J; junction bases left unmatched: 3. Per the germline V gene, CDR1 is MNHEY and CDR2 is SMNVEV (reference sequence). This CDR3 is built from 15 residues. CDR3 sequence: CASSWREGSYNEQFF. Written as DNA, the CDR3 is TGTGCCAGCAGTTGGAGGGAGGGCTCCTACAATGAGCAGTTCTTC.

In its sample, this clone was seen a few times. The rearrangement links TRBV2 to TRBJ1-5; maybe TRBD1 (6 bases). The CDR3 loop spans 15 amino acids. Deletions cut 7 bases from V and 7 bases from J, with 20 bases between. In germline, CDR1 is SNHLY, CDR2 FYNNEI. The CDR3 is CASTASHREDQPQHF. As DNA, the CDR3 is TGTGCCAGCACCGCGAGTCACAGGGAAGACCAGCCCCAGCATTTT. The whole variable domain, filled in from reference TRBV2 and TRBJ1-5, reads EPEVTQTPSHQVTQMGQEVILRCVPISNHLYFYWYRQILGQKVEFLVSFYNNEISEKSEIFDDQFSVERPDGSNFTLKIRSTKLEDSAMYFCASTASHREDQPQHFGDGTRLSIL.